This T cell receptor beta chain came from a study of blood T cell repertoires in COVID-19. Study details: Whether acute or convalescent, the COVID-19 samples came from the United States, Italy and Spain.

This CDR3 contains 15 residues. The germline gives CDR1 LGHNA, CDR2 YSLEER. The V gene lost 0 bases and the J gene lost 8 bases, with 15 bases spanning the gap. TCRdb's table, derived via immunoSEQ multiplex PCR, lists solely in-frame clones and lacks some. The sample contains approximately 300,000 clones, around nine tenths of which appear only once. Sequencing input: peripheral blood. This sequence joins TRBV4-3 and TRBJ2-3, with D unclear. This clonotype originated in a woman aged 25 to 39 with COVID-19, enrolled during active disease. The CDR3 nucleotides are TGCGCCAGCAGCCAAGATTACACTGGATGGAGTACGCAGTATTTT. Translated: CASSQDYTGWSTQYF.